The 17 T cell receptor beta chains below were found in one sample sequenced in a study of immune heterogeneity within non-small cell lung tumors. It was with 32 V and 13 J primers that multiplex PCR amplified TCR beta CDR3. TCRdb re-derived calls from the multiplex PCR reads in MiXCR, one entry per CDR3 protein. The table shows about 13,000 distinct CDR3 sequences, with 23% occurring only once. The template consisted of bulk tumor genomic DNA, with about 600 ng used per sample. Several biopsies were spaced far apart within each primary tumor and obtained as surgery took place. Surgery that was curative in intent was performed on patients with untreated, newly diagnosed non-small cell lung cancer. Sequenced input: lung tumor tissue. Receptor source: a man over 45 with non-small cell lung cancer.

By share, this clonotype ranks as medium-sized. The chain uses TRBV10-2 and TRBJ2-3; D not certain. The V and J ends lost 2 bases and 0 bases respectively, with 15 bases between them. Germline V gives CDR1 WSHSY, CDR2 SAAADI. This CDR3 spans 17 amino acids. The CDR3 loop is CASSETSMGSSTDTQYF. CDR3 in DNA: TGCGCCAGCAGTGAGACATCGATGGGGTCCAGCACAGATACGCAGTATTTT.

On this clonotype itself: Being one base from a much bigger clone, this may be a read error. V gene TRBV5-5 combines with J gene TRBJ1-2, with D possibly being TRBD1 (5 bases). Germline CDR1 is SGHKS and CDR2 is YYEKEE (reference sequence). The CDR3 has 15 residues. The CDR3 spells CDSSLAQWGFDGYTF. The DNA for the CDR3 is TGTGACAGCAGCTTGGCCCAGTGGGGGTTCGATGGCTACACCTTC.

This chain connects TRBV10-3 to TRBJ1-2; 8 bases match TRBD1. Trimming took 4 bases from V and 1 from J; bases not matched to a gene: 5. This CDR3 spans 15 amino acids. CDR1 is ENHRY, CDR2 SYGVKD, per germline. The CDR3, as DNA: TGTGCCATCAGTGTAAACAGGGGGAGTAACTATGGCTACACCTTC. Translation gives CAISVNRGSNYGYTF.

In its sample, this clonotype was seen once. A much larger clone lies a single base off, so this may be a read error. This chain connects TRBV6-4 to TRBJ2-1; a possible D gene is TRBD2 (5 bases). The CDR3 has 13 residues. The V gene's germline CDR1 is MRHNA and CDR2 SNTAGT. CDR3 DNA: TGTGCCAGCAGTGAGTCTAGCCACAATGAGGAGTTCTTC. Translation: CASSESSHNEEFF.

There are a few counts of this clonotype. Germline and junction disagree at one end, which may indicate a read error. The chain couples TRBV5-1 to TRBJ1-2, with 8 bases fitting TRBD1. This CDR3 region has 14 residues. Germline V lookup: CDR1 SGHRS, CDR2 YFSETQ. The chain's CDR3 is CASSTGTGINGYAF. The CDR3, as DNA: TGCGCCAGCAGCACCGGGACAGGAATTAATGGCTACGCCTTC.

The sample holds a few counts of this clonotype. The rearrangement uses TRBV3-1 and TRBJ2-4, with D tentatively TRBD1 (5 bases). Trimming left V 3 bases short and J 3 bases short, with 9 bases between. The germline CDR1 and CDR2 sequences are LGHDT and YNNKEL (reference sequence). The CDR3 spans 14 residues. The CDR3 bases are TGTGCCAGCAGCCACTGGCAGGGCAAAAACATTCAGTACTTC. Its protein is CASSHWQGKNIQYF.

The CDR3 reads CASTGDGRNEKLFF. DNA of the CDR3: TGTGCCAGCACCGGGGACGGTCGAAATGAAAAACTGTTTTTT. V and J are TRBV6-4 and TRBJ1-4, with a possible D match to TRBD1 (5 bases). The germline V gene encodes CDR1 MRHNA and CDR2 SNTAGT. This CDR3 contains 14 residues. V lost 7 bases and J 5 bases, leaving 14 bases between the germline ends.

Of note for this clonotype: One end of the junction does not line up with germline, which may come from a read error. J is TRBJ1-5 and V is TRBV18; D uncertain. Germline CDR1 and CDR2: KGHSH and LQKENI. CDR3 length: 14 residues. The CDR3 region has the DNA TGTGCCAGCTCACCTAGTAGGAACAATCAGCCCCGGCATTTT. It translates to CASSPSRNNQPRHF. The full variable domain, completed using reference TRBV18 and TRBJ1-5, is NAGVMQNPRHLVRRRGQEARLRCSPMKGHSHVYWYRQLPEEGLKFMVYLQKENIIDESGMPKERFSAEFPKEGPSILRIQQVVRGDSAAYFCASSPSRNNQPRHFGDGTRLSIL.

This clonotype has only one observation. This may be a read error: a much more frequent sequence differs by one nucleotide. The chain is built from TRBV4-1 and TRBJ2-3, with D possibly matching TRBD2 (6 bases). Germline-derived CDR1 and CDR2 are MGHRA and YSYEKL. The CDR3 consists of 19 residues. The ends were cut back, 0 bases at V and 4 bases at J, with 23 bases in the middle. CDR3 sequence: CASSQDKFVVGSVADTQYF. The CDR3 DNA sequence: TGCGCCAGCAGCCAAGATAAATTCGTCGTCGGGAGTGTTGCAGATACGCAGTATTTT.

The J gene is TRBJ1-1, the V gene TRBV11-2; no definite D call. The germline V gene encodes CDR1 SGHAT and CDR2 FQNNGV. The CDR3 is 14 amino acids. Trimming pared 0 bases from V and 0 bases from J, leaving 5 bases between. CDR3 nucleotide sequence: TGTGCCAGCAGCTTAGAAGGCATGAACACTGAAGCTTTCTTT. This codes for CASSLEGMNTEAFF.

Comment on this clonotype: This sequence may be a read error, since a much larger clone differs from it by one base. The chain uses TRBV3-1 and TRBJ1-5; the D gene is possibly TRBD1 (5 bases). The last part of the DNA fits TRBJ2-3 better; the J call may be wrong. Germline assignment: CDR1 LGHDT and CDR2 YNNKEL (reference sequence). The CDR3 covers 12 residues. The CDR3 reads CASSRGNQPQYF. The CDR3 nucleotides are TGTGCCAGCTCAAGGGGTAATCAGCCCCAGTATTTT.

Many counts were recorded for this clonotype. The chain joins TRBV29-1 to TRBJ1-2; D is unclear. Trimming left V 5 bases short and J 8 bases short, with 18 bases between. The CDR3 has 13 residues. Germline V gene lookup returns CDR1 SQVTM and CDR2 ANQGSEA. The CDR3 DNA follows: TGCAGCGTTCCAAGTTTCAGGAGCGAAGGCTACACCTTC. Translated, it gives CSVPSFRSEGYTF.

This clonotype was seen at least ten times. J is TRBJ1-1 and V is TRBV19; weak D call: TRBD1 (6 bases). Per germline, CDR1 LNHDA and CDR2 SQIVND (reference sequence). The V gene lost 3 bases and the J gene lost 0 bases, with 14 bases spanning the gap. The CDR3 length is 16 residues. Here the CDR3 reads CASSMGGDGVNTEAFF. The CDR3 region has the DNA TGTGCCAGTAGTATGGGGGGCGACGGGGTGAACACTGAAGCTTTCTTT.

Concerning this clonotype: One end of the junction varies from germline; a read error may be responsible. This chain joins TRBV30 and TRBJ1-1; D may be TRBD1 (6 bases). CDR1 is GTSNPN and CDR2 is SVGIG in the germline V gene (reference sequence). The CDR3 is made up of 16 amino acids. CDR3 DNA: TGTTCCTGGAGTGGGTGGGAATCAGGGGTGAACACTGAAGCTTTCTTT. Translation: CSWSGWESGVNTEAFF.

This clonotype is categorized as medium-sized. The chain uses TRBV6-6 and TRBJ1-1; D is possibly TRBD1 (6 bases). CDR1 is MNHNY and CDR2 is SVGAGI in the germline V gene (reference sequence). This CDR3 has 14 amino acids. V lost 2 bases and J lost 4, with 11 bases in between. The CDR3 is CASSYGGGGTEAFF. As DNA, the CDR3 is TGTGCCAGCAGTTACGGCGGAGGGGGCACTGAAGCTTTCTTT.

On this clonotype itself: This may arise from a read error, as a much more abundant clone is one base away. This sequence joins TRBV6-2 or TRBV6-3 and TRBJ1-1, with D maybe TRBD1 (6 bases). CDR3 length: 13 residues. CDR1 and CDR2 from the germline V gene are MNHEY and SVGEGT. V lost 10 bases and J 2 bases, leaving 14 bases between the germline ends. CDR3 DNA: TGTGCCATCGGGGGCAGGGTCAACACTGAAGCTTTCTTT. Translation gives CAIGGRVNTEAFF.

In the case of this clonotype: This may be a read error: a much more frequent sequence differs by one nucleotide. The conserved phenylalanine or tryptophan is not found at the CDR3 terminus, so this likely reflects a read error. CDR3 amino acids: CASSQGLVRSETQYL. Here the CDR3 DNA reads TGTGCCAGCAGTCAGGGACTAGTAAGATCAGAGACCCAGTACTTA. V and J are TRBV6-4 and TRBJ2-5; 8 nucleotides agree with TRBD2. The CDR3 has 15 residues. The ends lost 5 bases at V and 4 bases at J; junction bases unmatched: 9. Germline V gene sequence: CDR1 MRHNA, CDR2 SNTAGT.